Presented here are 13 T cell receptor beta chains from one specimen sequenced in a study of CD8 T cells in ankylosing spondylitis. TCRdb ran MiXCR on the 5' RACE reads and lists one entry per CDR3 protein. The table lists about 240,000 distinct CDR3 sequences, over 8.5% of them singletons. Material for sequencing was blood, either unsorted or a sorted T cell fraction (not recorded which). The origin of the receptors is a male donor with ankylosing spondylitis or in good health (not recorded which).

This clonotype was counted many times. The V call is TRBV25-1, the J call TRBJ2-3; 9 bases line up with TRBD2. Losses at the gene ends were 5 bases for V and 3 bases for J; bases not matched to a gene: 3. Germline V CDR1 and CDR2: MGHDK, SYGVNS. There are 14 residues in the CDR3. CDR3 amino acids: CASSSTSGTDTQYF. CDR3 sequence (DNA): TGTGCCAGCAGTTCGACTAGCGGTACAGATACGCAGTATTTT.

The table lists this clonotype with a few counts. V usage is TRBV5-5 and J usage is TRBJ2-3, with D unclear. Per germline, CDR1 SGHKS and CDR2 YYEKEE (reference sequence). CDR3 length: 12 residues. The germline V and J ends were trimmed by 4 bases and 5 bases, with 8 bases remaining between them. The CDR3 loop is CASSSSLDTQYF. Written as DNA, the CDR3 is TGTGCCAGCAGCAGCTCCCTAGATACGCAGTATTTT.

This clonotype was picked up many times. The rearrangement links TRBV3-1 to TRBJ2-6; D gene uncertain. This CDR3 is 15 amino acids long. Trimming stripped 1 base from V and 3 bases from J, with 7 bases between. The germline V gene has CDR1 LGHDT and CDR2 YNNKEL (reference sequence). The CDR3: CASSQVLDGANVLTF. In nucleotides, the CDR3 is TGTGCCAGCAGCCAAGTCCTAGATGGGGCCAACGTCCTGACTTTC.

This clonotype was seen repeatedly, ten times or more. V usage is TRBV6-5 and J usage is TRBJ2-1; the D gene is possibly TRBD2 (5 bases). Between the trimmed V and J ends, which lost 0 bases and 4 bases, there was a span of 7 bases. The CDR3 is 14 amino acids. The germline gives CDR1 MNHEY, CDR2 SVGAGI. The CDR3 sequence: CASSYSSGYNEQFF. As DNA, the CDR3 is TGTGCCAGCAGTTACTCGAGCGGTTACAATGAGCAGTTCTTC.

This clonotype occurred many times. V gene TRBV12-3 or TRBV12-4 combines with J gene TRBJ1-1, with D tentatively TRBD1 (6 bases). The CDR3 contains 12 residues. Trimming took off 6 bases at V and 4 bases at J, with 9 bases between the two ends. CDR3 DNA sequence: TGTGCCAGCAGACCGGACAGCACTGAAGCTTTCTTT. It codes for CASRPDSTEAFF.

V usage is TRBV6-2 or TRBV6-3 and J usage is TRBJ2-1; 8 nucleotides line up with TRBD2. The CDR3 is 15 amino acids. V gave up 6 bases and J gave up 7 bases; unmatched junction bases: 11. Germline V CDR1 and CDR2: MNHEY, SVGEGT. CDR3 nucleotide sequence: TGTGCCAGCAGGGAATGGGGACTAGGAGGAAATGAGCAGTTCTTC. This codes for CASREWGLGGNEQFF.

This clonotype has ten or more counts. The chain links TRBV7-7 to TRBJ2-5, with TRBD2 identical over 10 bases. J gave up 6 bases and V 3 bases, and 7 bases lay outside the gene matches. Germline V gene data show CDR1 as SSHAT and CDR2 as FNYEAQ (reference sequence). This CDR3 is built from 15 residues. The CDR3 protein is CASSLLAGDQKTQYF. CDR3 DNA sequence: TGTGCCAGCAGCTTGCTAGCGGGAGATCAGAAGACCCAGTACTTC.

This clonotype has only a few counts. J is TRBJ1-1 and V is TRBV5-1; no firm D call. V gave up 4 bases and J gave up 1 base, with 8 bases separating them. This CDR3 spans 13 amino acids. Germline V gene lookup returns CDR1 SGHRS and CDR2 YFSETQ. CDR3: CASSTSGNTEAFF. The DNA of the CDR3 is TGCGCCAGCAGCACGTCGGGGAACACTGAAGCTTTCTTT.

This clonotype came up a few times. The chain has TRBV6-1 and TRBJ1-1; D gene ambiguous. V was clipped by 10 bases and J by 5 bases, with 17 bases between them. CDR1 is MNHNS and CDR2 is SASEGT in the germline V gene. CDR3 length: 13 residues. The CDR3 here is CAILTGFGTEAFF. CDR3 DNA sequence: TGTGCCATCCTCACCGGATTCGGGACTGAAGCTTTCTTT.

This clonotype was seen at least ten times. J is TRBJ2-1 and V is TRBV7-2; D is possibly TRBD2 (5 bases). The CDR3 contains 14 residues. Germline loops: CDR1 SGHTA, CDR2 FQGNSA. Trimming took off 4 bases at V and 5 bases at J, with 12 bases between the two ends. In DNA, the CDR3 is TGTGCCAGCAGCTACATAGGACTTGACAATGAGCAGTTCTTC. It encodes CASSYIGLDNEQFF.

There are many counts of this clonotype. This sequence joins TRBV12-3 or TRBV12-4 and TRBJ2-2; TRBD2 matches at 8 bases. V shed 3 bases, J shed 4 bases, and the junction held 4 bases outside the gene matches. The CDR3 totals 15 residues. In DNA, the CDR3 is TGTGCCAGCAGTTTCCACGGGGGGGTCACCGGGGAGCTGTTTTTT. It translates to CASSFHGGVTGELFF.

The rearrangement uses TRBV27 and TRBJ2-1; 8 nucleotides line up with TRBD1. Germline V gene sequence: CDR1 MNHEY, CDR2 SMNVEV (reference sequence). This CDR3 comprises 15 residues. Trimming at V came to 4 bases and at J to 1 base, leaving 3 bases not matched to a gene. The CDR3 sequence is CASSWGTGSYNEQFF. Written as DNA, the CDR3 is TGTGCCAGCAGTTGGGGGACAGGATCCTACAATGAGCAGTTCTTC.

This clonotype occurred many times. V is TRBV6-5 and J is TRBJ2-7; weak D call: TRBD1 (6 bases). Trimming took off 0 bases at V and 2 bases at J, with 11 bases between the two ends. There are 15 residues in the CDR3. Germline CDR1 and CDR2: MNHEY and SVGAGI. The CDR3 bases are TGTGCCAGCAGTTACTCACAGGACAGCCCCTACGAGCAGTACTTC. Translation gives CASSYSQDSPYEQYF.